One sample yielded the 30 T cell receptor beta chains listed below, sequenced in a study of cytomegalovirus exposure and HLA in healthy donors. The PCR ran on 60 Vbeta and 13 Jbeta primers. TCRdb keeps only in-frame clones here, not all; method: immunoSEQ multiplex PCR. The data show about 120,000 clones, with less than 80% seen just once and 3% to 4.5% held by the top ten. The material sequenced was PBMCs. The receptor set was obtained from a man younger than 45 in good health and CMV-seronegative.

Comments on this clone: The junction and the germline gene differ at one end; a read error may be behind it. V gene TRBV7-9 combines with J gene TRBJ2-7; D is possibly TRBD1 (5 bases). CDR1 SEHNR and CDR2 FQNEAQ come from the germline V gene (reference sequence). This CDR3 is 13 amino acids long. In nucleotides, the CDR3 is TGTTCCAGCAGCTCAACAGGTTCCTACGAGCAGTACTTC. It specifies CSSSSTGSYEQYF. Filled out from reference TRBV7-9 and TRBJ2-7, the complete variable domain reads DTGVSQNPRHKITKRGQNVTFRCDPISEHNRLYWYRQTLGQGPEFLTYFQNEAQLEKSRLLSDRFSAERPKGSFSTLEIQRTEQGDSAMYLCSSSSTGSYEQYFGPGTRLTVT.

In its sample, this clone was seen a few times. This sequence joins TRBV19 and TRBJ1-1, with TRBD1 as a possible D gene (6 bases). CDR3 size: 15 residues. V dropped 7 bases and J dropped 4 bases, with 19 bases sitting between them. The germline gives CDR1 LNHDA, CDR2 SQIVND (reference sequence). The CDR3, as DNA: TGTGCCAGTAATCCAGGGGAGGGGATAGGCACTGAAGCTTTCTTT. Its protein is CASNPGEGIGTEAFF.

J is TRBJ2-3 and V is TRBV4-3; the D is unclear. The CDR3 loop spans 15 amino acids. V was cut by 0 bases and J by 1 base, with 8 bases left in between. From germline, CDR1 is LGHNA and CDR2 YSLEER. The CDR3 DNA follows: TGCGCCAGCAGCCAAGATTCGTATCGCACAGATACGCAGTATTTT. This sequence encodes CASSQDSYRTDTQYF.

The CDR3: CASRTGVGYTF. The CDR3 nucleotides read TGTGCCAGCAGAACAGGGGTGGGCTACACCTTC. V is TRBV28 and J is TRBJ1-2; 7 positions agree with TRBD1. The CDR3 has 11 residues. The germline V gene encodes CDR1 MDHEN and CDR2 SYDVKM. Trimming at V came to 6 bases and at J to 8 bases, leaving 3 bases not matched to a gene.

The chain combines TRBV19 with TRBJ1-5, with D maybe TRBD1 (5 bases). Germline CDR1 LNHDA, CDR2 SQIVND (reference sequence). The germline V and J ends were trimmed by 7 bases and 4 bases, with 20 bases remaining between them. This CDR3 comprises 16 residues. The CDR3: CASNLQGDLSNQPQHF. CDR3 sequence (DNA): TGTGCCAGTAACCTCCAGGGTGACCTCAGTAATCAGCCCCAGCATTTT.

The sample holds one count of this clone. The genes are TRBV7-6 and TRBJ1-5; TRBD1 is a possible D gene (5 bases). This CDR3 region has 15 residues. Germline V lookup: CDR1 SGHVS, CDR2 FNYEAQ. V lost 6 bases to trimming and J lost 2 bases, with 14 bases between them. The CDR3 region is CASSRYGGRNQPQHF. The DNA of the CDR3 is TGTGCCAGCAGTCGATACGGGGGACGCAATCAGCCCCAGCATTTT.

The chain links TRBV28 to TRBJ2-1; 10 bases fit TRBD2. V lost 3 bases, J lost 9 bases, and 5 bases stayed unmatched. The CDR3 extends over 14 amino acids. The V gene's germline CDR1 is MDHEN and CDR2 SYDVKM. For the CDR3, the DNA is TGTGCCAGCAGTTTCAGCGGGGGGGCGATTGAGCAGTTCTTC. Encoded protein: CASSFSGGAIEQFF. Variable domain in full (rest from reference TRBV28 and TRBJ2-1): DVKVTQSSRYLVKRTGEKVFLECVQDMDHENMFWYRQDPGLGLRLIYFSYDVKMKEKGDIPEGYSVSREKKERFSLILESASTNQTSMYLCASSFSGGAIEQFFGPGTRLTVL.

This clone was found a few times. The chain uses TRBV7-8 and TRBJ1-1; D is perhaps TRBD1 (5 bases). The ends were cut back, 6 bases at V and 4 bases at J, with 12 bases in the middle. Germline V gives CDR1 SGHVS, CDR2 FQNEAQ. The CDR3 loop spans 13 amino acids. The CDR3 is CASSPDGGTEAFF. The CDR3 DNA is TGTGCCAGCAGTCCCGACGGGGGCACTGAAGCTTTCTTT. Variable domain in full (rest from reference TRBV7-8 and TRBJ1-1): GAGVSQSPRYKVAKRGQDVALRCDPISGHVSLFWYQQALGQGPEFLTYFQNEAQLDKSGLPSDRFFAERPEGSVSTLKIQRTQQEDSAVYLCASSPDGGTEAFFGQGTRLTVV.

The V and J genes are TRBV5-1 and TRBJ1-1; the D gene is possibly TRBD1 (5 bases). The CDR3 covers 16 residues. Trimming pared 0 bases from V and 1 base from J, leaving 13 bases between. CDR1 SGHRS and CDR2 YFSETQ come from the germline V gene. The CDR3 bases are TGCGCCAGCAGCTTGGCCAGTGGGGCGAGGAACACTGAAGCTTTCTTT. Amino acid sequence: CASSLASGARNTEAFF. The full variable domain, completed using reference TRBV5-1 and TRBJ1-1, is KAGVTQTPRYLIKTRGQQVTLSCSPISGHRSVSWYQQTPGQGLQFLFEYFSETQRNKGNFPGRFSGRQFSNSRSEMNVSTLELGDSALYLCASSLASGARNTEAFFGQGTRLTVV.

This rearrangement joins TRBV30 to TRBJ1-1; D is unclear. Germline V gene lookup returns CDR1 GTSNPN and CDR2 SVGIG (reference sequence). The CDR3 spans 11 residues. Trimming removed 3 bases at V and 1 base at J, with 3 bases between. CDR3 bases: TGTGCCTGGAGGAGGAACACTGAAGCTTTCTTT. Protein: CAWRRNTEAFF. The whole variable domain, filled in from reference TRBV30 and TRBJ1-1, reads SQTIHQWPATLVQPVGSPLSLECTVEGTSNPNLYWYRQAAGRGLQLLFYSVGIGQISSEVPQNLSASRPQDRQFILSSKKLLLSDSGFYLCAWRRNTEAFFGQGTRLTVV.

The J gene is TRBJ2-7, the V gene TRBV28; TRBD1 aligns across 8 bases. Germline assignment: CDR1 MDHEN and CDR2 SYDVKM. V trimming: 6 bases; J trimming: 5 bases; junction bases outside the gene matches: 9. This CDR3 has 14 residues. The CDR3 DNA follows: TGTGCCAGCAGCACTGGGACAGGCCCTGACGAGCAGTACTTC. Translation gives CASSTGTGPDEQYF.

The chain joins TRBV28 to TRBJ2-7; the match to TRBD1 covers 10 bases. Trimming removed 2 bases from V and 6 bases from J; junction bases left unmatched: 4. The CDR3 extends over 14 amino acids. Germline V gene sequence: CDR1 MDHEN, CDR2 SYDVKM. As DNA, the CDR3 is TGTGCCAGCAGTTTAAGACAGGGGGCTCGCGAGCAGTACTTC. Residues: CASSLRQGAREQYF.

This chain joins TRBV7-3 and TRBJ2-1, with D hard to call. V lost 0 bases to trimming and J lost 5 bases, with 8 bases between them. Germline V gene sequence: CDR1 SGHTA, CDR2 FQGTGA. CDR3 length: 14 residues. As DNA, the CDR3 is TGTGCCAGCAGCTTAACACCTAGTCACAATGAGCAGTTCTTC. Translation gives CASSLTPSHNEQFF.

CDR3 region: CASSPEERIYEQYF. CDR3 coding DNA: TGTGCCAGCAGCCCCGAGGAGCGAATTTACGAGCAGTACTTC. The J gene is TRBJ2-7, the V gene TRBV7-8; D ambiguous. The V gene's germline CDR1 is SGHVS and CDR2 FQNEAQ. V lost 5 bases and J 4 bases, leaving 15 bases between the germline ends. This CDR3 comprises 14 residues.

The V gene is TRBV9, the J gene TRBJ1-6; 9 nucleotides match TRBD1. CDR1 and CDR2 from the germline V gene are SGDLS and YYNGEE. After removal of 0 bases from V and 7 bases from J, the junction contained 8 bases not matched to a gene. The CDR3 consists of 17 residues. CDR3 bases: TGTGCCAGCAGCGTAGACCCTTGGGACAGGGAAAATTCACCCCTCCACTTT. Its protein is CASSVDPWDRENSPLHF.

The chain combines TRBV6-5 with TRBJ1-2, with a possible D match to TRBD1 (6 bases). The CDR3 sequence is 13 residues long. Germline CDR1 MNHEY, CDR2 SVGAGI. Trimming removed 5 bases from V and 2 bases from J, with 9 bases in between. CDR3 in DNA: TGTGCCAGCAGTGACACAGGGAACTATGGCTACACCTTC. Protein: CASSDTGNYGYTF.

The chain combines TRBV11-2 with TRBJ2-7, with D hard to call. CDR3 size: 14 residues. V shed 2 bases and J shed 4 bases, with 12 bases lying between them. CDR1 SGHAT and CDR2 FQNNGV come from the germline V gene. CDR3 DNA: TGTGCCAGCAGCTTAAGCTCAAAACCTTACGAGCAGTACTTC. This translates into CASSLSSKPYEQYF.

This clone has a single count. The J gene is TRBJ1-1, the V gene TRBV7-2; no firm D call. The CDR3 is made up of 15 amino acids. Trimming removed 2 bases at V and 0 bases at J, with 10 bases between. From germline, CDR1 is SGHTA and CDR2 FQGNSA. CDR3 coding DNA: TGTGCCAGCAGCTTAACGCCCGGGGTGAACACTGAAGCTTTCTTT. Protein: CASSLTPGVNTEAFF. Drawing the rest from reference TRBV7-2 and TRBJ1-1, the complete variable domain is GAGVSQSPSNKVTEKGKDVELRCDPISGHTALYWYRQSLGQGLEFLIYFQGNSAPDKSGLPSDRFSAERTGGSVSTLTIQRTQQEDSAVYLCASSLTPGVNTEAFFGQGTRLTVV.

The chain employs TRBV11-2 and TRBJ2-1, with 8 positions matching TRBD2. Trimming removed 7 bases from V and 6 bases from J; junction bases left unmatched: 11. Germline V gene lookup returns CDR1 SGHAT and CDR2 FQNNGV. The CDR3 length is 15 residues. The CDR3 nucleotides are TGTGCCAGCATGTGGCGGGGGGCCCTTTCCAATGAGCAGTTCTTC. It specifies CASMWRGALSNEQFF.

This clone was observed a single time. The rearrangement uses TRBV27 and TRBJ2-3; 10 bases map to TRBD2. Trimming at V came to 3 bases and at J to 0 bases, leaving 9 bases not matched to a gene. Germline values: CDR1 MNHEY, CDR2 SMNVEV (reference sequence). The CDR3 contains 18 residues. The CDR3 loop is CASSFRLAGDYSTDTQYF. The CDR3 DNA follows: TGTGCCAGCAGTTTTAGGCTAGCGGGGGACTATAGCACAGATACGCAGTATTTT.

This clone was seen a single time. The genes are TRBV4-3 and TRBJ1-2; TRBD1 matches 7 bases. Per germline, CDR1 LGHNA and CDR2 YSLEER. The CDR3 consists of 15 residues. V was clipped by 0 bases and J by 4 bases; unmatched bases: 5. CDR3 protein: CASSQDRQGVYGYTF. The CDR3, as DNA: TGCGCCAGCAGCCAAGATCGTCAGGGGGTCTATGGCTACACCTTC.

The DNA of the CDR3 is TGTGCCAGCAGCTTGGAGCGGGGGTCCTACAATGAGCAGTTCTTC. Amino acids: CASSLERGSYNEQFF. The rearrangement joins TRBV5-4 to TRBJ2-1; 8 bases are shared with TRBD2. The V gene's germline CDR1 is SGHNT and CDR2 YYREEE (reference sequence). V was pared by 0 bases and J by 1 base, with 0 bases of the junction left unmatched. The CDR3 is 15 residues long.

The CDR3 loop is CSVDRQGVLANYGYTF. The CDR3 DNA reads as TGCAGCGTTGATCGGCAGGGGGTCCTAGCTAACTATGGCTACACCTTC. The chain links TRBV29-1 to TRBJ1-2, with TRBD1 identical over 7 bases. The CDR3 loop spans 16 amino acids. Germline V CDR1 and CDR2: SQVTM, ANQGSEA. V lost 3 bases to trimming and J lost 0 bases; unmatched junction nucleotides: 10.

V and J are TRBV18 and TRBJ1-6, with 8 bases lining up with TRBD1. CDR1 and CDR2 from the germline V gene are KGHSH and LQKENI. The CDR3 totals 14 residues. V gave up 5 bases and J gave up 6 bases; unmatched junction bases: 3. In DNA form, the CDR3 reads TGTGCCAGCTCAAACGACAGGGGTAATTCACCCCTCCACTTT. Amino acids: CASSNDRGNSPLHF.

V and J are TRBV4-1 and TRBJ2-5; 7 bases agree with TRBD1. Germline CDR1 reads MGHRA; CDR2 reads YSYEKL. Trimming removed 2 bases from V and 1 base from J; junction bases left unmatched: 4. This CDR3 comprises 15 residues. CDR3 sequence (DNA): TGCGCCAGCAGCCAACCCGACAGGGCCCAAGAGACCCAGTACTTC. Its protein product is CASSQPDRAQETQYF.

The rearrangement links TRBV5-1 to TRBJ1-4; D is uncertain. Looked up from germline, CDR1 is SGHRS and CDR2 is YFSETQ. This CDR3 spans 15 amino acids. V lost 3 bases and J lost 0, with 9 bases in between. The CDR3 reads CASSSTQATNEKLFF. DNA for the CDR3: TGCGCCAGCAGCTCGACGCAGGCAACTAATGAAAAACTGTTTTTT.

The V and J genes are TRBV5-4 and TRBJ1-1; 7 bases line up with TRBD1. CDR1 is SGHNT and CDR2 is YYREEE in the germline V gene (reference sequence). V dropped 2 bases and J dropped 5; count of bases not matched to a gene: 9. The CDR3 extends over 15 amino acids. The CDR3 sequence is CASSFLGGAVTEAFF. DNA for the CDR3: TGTGCCAGCAGCTTCCTAGGGGGCGCGGTGACTGAAGCTTTCTTT.

In regard to this clone: Other DNA sequences of this sample code for an identical CDR3. The V gene is TRBV27, the J gene TRBJ2-1; 12 positions agree with TRBD2. V lost 2 bases to trimming and J lost 4 bases; unmatched junction nucleotides: 0. The V gene's germline CDR1 is MNHEY and CDR2 SMNVEV (reference sequence). There are 15 residues in the CDR3. The CDR3, as DNA: TGTGCCAGCAGTTTAGGACTAGCGGGGTACAATGAGCAGTTCTTC. Encoded protein: CASSLGLAGYNEQFF.

Concerning this clone itself: One junction end does not reproduce the germline sequence, and a read error may be involved. This chain links TRBV19 with TRBJ1-1, with D perhaps TRBD1 (6 bases). The CDR3 has 14 residues. Germline V gene sequence: CDR1 LNHDA, CDR2 SQIVND (reference sequence). CDR3 in amino acids: CAKNERQGLTEASF. In DNA form, the CDR3 reads TGTGCCAAAAATGAACGGCAGGGGCTGACTGAAGCTTCCTTT.

This clone appeared once. V and J are TRBV7-2 and TRBJ2-3, with 11 bases aligning to TRBD2. V trimming: 7 bases; J trimming: 8 bases; junction bases outside the gene matches: 11. The length of the CDR3 is 15 residues. The V gene's germline CDR1 is SGHTA and CDR2 FQGNSA. Here the CDR3 DNA reads TGTGCCAGCACCCTCGCCCTAGCGGGGGGTGGTACGCAGTATTTT. As protein: CASTLALAGGGTQYF.